Below, one T cell receptor beta chain is given with its context. Its target is unknown. This sample was taken from a study of shared clonotypes between healthy human individuals. Study-wide points: The study found lower generation probabilities in non-shared clonotypes than in those shared by all four donors.

The CDR3 is made up of 19 amino acids. The V and J ends lost 2 bases and 4 bases, in that order; junction bases with no gene match: 10. Per the germline V gene, CDR1 is SGDLS and CDR2 is YYNGEE. Repertoires were generated with immunoSEQ multiplex PCR, while TCRdb's copy carries only in-frame clones and drops some. This sample has about 2.1 million clones, with about 92% found just once. Naive-designated CD8 cells lacked CD45RO, were positively enriched for CCR7, and omitted terminally differentiated effector memory CD45RA+ cells. The donor population consisted of healthy HIV-negative adults with no recent acute infections or vaccinations. There were only Caucasian adults among the donors, and all lived in Nashville, Tennessee.

What was sequenced was naive CD8+ T cells from PBMCs. The clonotype originates from a man aged 18 to 29 in good health. Some clones in this sample may be carry-over from other donors' samples. The rearrangement joins TRBV9 to TRBJ2-1; TRBD2 matches 15 bases. The CDR3 sequence is CASSVFEGLAGGQYNEQFF. The DNA of the CDR3 is TGTGCCAGCAGCGTGTTTGAGGGACTAGCGGGAGGCCAGTACAATGAGCAGTTCTTC.